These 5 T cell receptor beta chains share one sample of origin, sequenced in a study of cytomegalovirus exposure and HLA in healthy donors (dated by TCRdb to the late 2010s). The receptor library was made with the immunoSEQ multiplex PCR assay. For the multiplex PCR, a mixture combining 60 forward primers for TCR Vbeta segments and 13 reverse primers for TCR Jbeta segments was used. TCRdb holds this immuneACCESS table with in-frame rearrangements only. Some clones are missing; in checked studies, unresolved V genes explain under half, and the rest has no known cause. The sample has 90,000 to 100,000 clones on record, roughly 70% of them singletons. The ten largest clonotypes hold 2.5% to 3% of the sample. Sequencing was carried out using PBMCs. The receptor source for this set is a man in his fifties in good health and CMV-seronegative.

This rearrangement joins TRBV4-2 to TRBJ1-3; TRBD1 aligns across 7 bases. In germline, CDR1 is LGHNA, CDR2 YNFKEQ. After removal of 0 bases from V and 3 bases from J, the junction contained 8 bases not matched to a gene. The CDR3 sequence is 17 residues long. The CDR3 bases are TGTGCCAGCAGCCAAGATGGGGCCAGGGGGGTTGGAAACACCATATATTTT. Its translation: CASSQDGARGVGNTIYF.

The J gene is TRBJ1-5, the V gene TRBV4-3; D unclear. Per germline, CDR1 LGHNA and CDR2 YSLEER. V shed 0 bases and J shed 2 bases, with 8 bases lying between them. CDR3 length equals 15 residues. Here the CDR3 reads CASSQDGRGNQPQHF. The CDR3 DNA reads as TGCGCCAGCAGCCAAGATGGGAGGGGCAATCAGCCCCAGCATTTT.

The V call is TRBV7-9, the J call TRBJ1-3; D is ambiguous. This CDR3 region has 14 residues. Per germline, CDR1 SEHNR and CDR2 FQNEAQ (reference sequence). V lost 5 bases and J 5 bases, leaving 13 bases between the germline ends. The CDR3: CASSPGSERNTIYF. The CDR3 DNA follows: TGTGCCAGCAGCCCCGGGAGTGAGAGAAACACCATATATTTT.

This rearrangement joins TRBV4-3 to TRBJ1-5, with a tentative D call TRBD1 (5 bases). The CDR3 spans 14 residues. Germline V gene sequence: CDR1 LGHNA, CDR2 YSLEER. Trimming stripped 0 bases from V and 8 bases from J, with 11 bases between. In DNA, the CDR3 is TGCGCCAGCAGCCAAGATCTATTAGGGGAGCCCCAGCATTTT. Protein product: CASSQDLLGEPQHF.

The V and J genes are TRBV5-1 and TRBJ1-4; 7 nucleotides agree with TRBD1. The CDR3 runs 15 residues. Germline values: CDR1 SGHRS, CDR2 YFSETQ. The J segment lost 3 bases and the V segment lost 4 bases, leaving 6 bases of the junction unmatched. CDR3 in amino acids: CASSVMGQPNEKLFF. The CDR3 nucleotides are TGCGCCAGCAGCGTGATGGGACAGCCTAATGAAAAACTGTTTTTT.